The 18 T cell receptor beta chains presented below share a single source sample, sequenced in a study of CD8 T cells in ankylosing spondylitis. One entry per CDR3 protein results from TCRdb running MiXCR on the 5' RACE reads. Of a few hundred thousand distinct CDR3 sequences in the sample, around 24% are singletons; the top ten hold around 16%. Findings of the study overall: One TCR beta motif, made up of seven to nine highly homologous variants, appeared characteristic of ankylosing spondylitis blood.

No antigens are known for them. Input material: blood, either unsorted or a sorted T cell fraction (not recorded which). The source of these receptors is a male donor with ankylosing spondylitis.

This clonotype came up many times. V gene TRBV2 combines with J gene TRBJ2-1, with a tentative D call TRBD1 (6 bases). The CDR3 totals 13 residues. CDR1 is SNHLY, CDR2 FYNNEI, per germline. The ends were cut back, 3 bases at V and 4 bases at J, with 7 bases in the middle. CDR3: CASSEGAYNEQFF. The CDR3 DNA sequence: TGTGCCAGCAGTGAGGGGGCGTACAATGAGCAGTTCTTC.

The rearrangement uses TRBV7-6 and TRBJ2-5; 7 bases align to TRBD2. This CDR3 is 15 amino acids long. After removal of 4 bases from V and 4 bases from J, the junction contained 9 bases not matched to a gene. From germline, CDR1 is SGHVS and CDR2 FNYEAQ. The CDR3 loop reads CASSSPRAGLETQYF. The CDR3 DNA follows: TGTGCCAGCAGCTCCCCCCGAGCGGGACTAGAGACCCAGTACTTC.

Only a few counts were recorded for this clonotype. The J gene is TRBJ2-1, the V gene TRBV27, with 10 bases aligning to TRBD2. The V and J ends lost 5 bases and 4 bases, in that order; junction bases with no gene match: 14. CDR3 size: 18 residues. Germline CDR1 reads MNHEY; CDR2 reads SMNVEV (reference sequence). The CDR3 here is CASSPGLAAPRGYNEQFF. In DNA form, the CDR3 reads TGTGCCAGCAGTCCAGGACTAGCGGCCCCCCGGGGGTACAATGAGCAGTTCTTC.

The rearrangement uses TRBV29-1 and TRBJ2-6; D remains unclear. CDR1 and CDR2 (germline): SQVTM, ANQGSEA. The CDR3 length is 14 residues. Trimming removed 2 bases from V and 4 bases from J, with 9 bases in between. This chain's CDR3 is CSVELATGANVLTF. The CDR3 nucleotides read TGCAGCGTTGAATTGGCAACCGGGGCCAACGTCCTGACTTTC.

The table lists this clonotype with a few counts. The rearrangement links TRBV9 to TRBJ1-1; D is undetermined. Between the trimmed V and J ends, which lost 0 bases and 3 bases, there was a span of 9 bases. Germline loops: CDR1 SGDLS, CDR2 YYNGEE. The CDR3 sequence is 14 residues long. The CDR3 region is CASSVVPRDTEAFF. CDR3 in DNA: TGTGCCAGCAGCGTAGTCCCGAGGGACACTGAAGCTTTCTTT. The full variable domain, completed using reference TRBV9 and TRBJ1-1, is DSGVTQTPKHLITATGQRVTLRCSPRSGDLSVYWYQQSLDQGLQFLIQYYNGEERAKGNILERFSAQQFPDLHSELNLSSLELGDSALYFCASSVVPRDTEAFFGQGTRLTVV.

This clonotype was observed a single time. The V call is TRBV4-2, the J call TRBJ2-3; 14 bases are shared with TRBD2. CDR1 and CDR2 from the germline V gene are LGHNA and YNFKEQ. The trim removed 0 bases at V and 5 bases at J, leaving 7 bases unmatched. The CDR3 consists of 18 residues. The CDR3 DNA reads as TGTGCCAGCAGCCAAGAGAAGGGACTAGCGGGAGTCGGAGATACGCAGTATTTT. Translated, it gives CASSQEKGLAGVGDTQYF.

This rearrangement joins TRBV28 to TRBJ1-4; a possible D gene is TRBD1 (6 bases). Deletions cut 7 bases from V and 4 bases from J, with 13 bases between. The CDR3 consists of 14 residues. CDR1 is MDHEN, CDR2 SYDVKM, per germline. CDR3 sequence reads: CASTVTGLNEKLFF. The CDR3, as DNA: TGTGCCAGCACCGTGACAGGCCTTAATGAAAAACTGTTTTTT.

This chain joins TRBV7-2 and TRBJ2-2; D is perhaps TRBD2 (6 bases). The CDR3 runs 14 residues. CDR1 is SGHTA and CDR2 is FQGNSA in the germline V gene. Trimming took 3 bases from V and 4 from J, leaving 9 bases between them. The CDR3 here is CASSFRRGTGELFF. For the CDR3, the DNA is TGTGCCAGCAGCTTTAGGAGGGGCACCGGGGAGCTGTTTTTT. The whole variable domain, filled in from reference TRBV7-2 and TRBJ2-2, reads GAGVSQSPSNKVTEKGKDVELRCDPISGHTALYWYRQSLGQGLEFLIYFQGNSAPDKSGLPSDRFSAERTGGSVSTLTIQRTQQEDSAVYLCASSFRRGTGELFFGEGSRLTVL.

The CDR3 spells CASSLMLADYNEQFF. The CDR3 nucleotides are TGTGCCAGCAGCTTAATGCTAGCGGATTACAATGAGCAGTTCTTC. The chain couples TRBV7-3 to TRBJ2-1, with 7 bases fitting TRBD2. The trim removed 1 base at V and 4 bases at J, leaving 4 bases unmatched. The germline V gene encodes CDR1 SGHTA and CDR2 FQGTGA. The CDR3 has 15 amino acids.

This clonotype turned up a few times. The gene calls are TRBV28 and TRBJ2-5; TRBD1 might be the D (5 bases). The CDR3 spans 14 residues. Germline V gene data show CDR1 as MDHEN and CDR2 as SYDVKM. The germline V and J ends were trimmed by 6 bases and 7 bases, with 18 bases remaining between them. CDR3 coding DNA: TGTGCCAGCAGGGACACAATTGGTGTTGGGACCCAGTACTTC. Translating gives CASRDTIGVGTQYF.

This clonotype was seen only a few times. The V and J genes are TRBV24-1 and TRBJ2-1; tentatively, D is TRBD1 or TRBD2 (7 bases each). Germline V gene data show CDR1 as KGHDR and CDR2 as SFDVKD. This CDR3 has 16 residues. The germline V and J ends were trimmed by 9 bases and 8 bases, with 25 bases remaining between them. The CDR3 region is CATSASGPLRGYEQFF. CDR3 coding DNA: TGTGCCACCTCGGCTAGCGGACCCCTCAGGGGGTATGAGCAGTTCTTC.

The gene calls are TRBV25-1 and TRBJ2-5; D is undetermined. The CDR3 sequence is 10 residues long. From germline, CDR1 is MGHDK and CDR2 SYGVNS. V was pared by 8 bases and J by 5 bases, with 6 bases between. The CDR3 bases are TGTGCCAGCGGCTGGGAGACCCAGTACTTC. Amino acids: CASGWETQYF.

This clonotype was detected ten times or more. CDR3 sequence reads: CASSLVDGTSVIEQYF. Here the CDR3 DNA reads TGTGCCAGCAGCTTGGTCGACGGGACTAGCGTAATCGAGCAGTACTTC. The rearrangement links TRBV5-6 to TRBJ2-7; 10 bases agree with TRBD2. J gave up 6 bases and V 0 bases, and 9 bases lay outside the gene matches. Per germline, CDR1 SGHDT and CDR2 YYEEEE. This CDR3 has 16 amino acids.

This clonotype was counted a few times. The V call is TRBV20-1, the J call TRBJ2-1; D might be TRBD2 (6 bases). Germline V gene sequence: CDR1 DFQATT, CDR2 SNEGSKA (reference sequence). CDR3 length equals 15 residues. Trimming removed 0 bases from V and 2 bases from J, with 11 bases in between. The CDR3 reads CSARDLRGAYNEQFF. The CDR3 DNA is TGCAGTGCTAGAGACTTGCGCGGGGCCTACAATGAGCAGTTCTTC.

In this sample, this clonotype turned up many times. This chain links TRBV27 with TRBJ1-1; D unresolved. CDR1 is MNHEY and CDR2 is SMNVEV in the germline V gene (reference sequence). CDR3 length: 13 amino acids. V shed 3 bases and J shed 2 bases, with 7 bases lying between them. This CDR3 reads CASSFSVNTEAFF. Written as DNA, the CDR3 is TGTGCCAGCAGTTTTTCCGTCAACACTGAAGCTTTCTTT.

This chain uses TRBV9 with TRBJ2-5; D perhaps matches TRBD2 (6 bases). V was cut by 3 bases and J by 2 bases, with 14 bases left in between. Per germline, CDR1 SGDLS and CDR2 YYNGEE. This CDR3 has 15 residues. The CDR3 DNA reads as TGTGCCAGCAGCGGGATGGGACTCGGGCAAGAGACCCAGTACTTC. This encodes CASSGMGLGQETQYF.

V is TRBV24-1 and J is TRBJ2-1, with 7 bases identical to TRBD2. The CDR3 has 16 residues. The V and J ends lost 5 bases and 1 base, in that order; junction bases with no gene match: 7. The germline CDR1 and CDR2 sequences are KGHDR and SFDVKD. As DNA, the CDR3 is TGTGCCACCAGTGGCCCGACTAGCCGGTCCTACAATGAGCAGTTCTTC. This translates into CATSGPTSRSYNEQFF.

This CDR3 is CASRRGDNEQFF. The CDR3 DNA follows: TGTGCCAGCCGCCGGGGGGACAATGAGCAGTTCTTC. The gene calls are TRBV6-5 and TRBJ2-1; 7 nucleotides align to TRBD2. The V segment lost 8 bases and the J segment 5 bases; nucleotides outside the gene matches: 3. Germline CDR1 MNHEY, CDR2 SVGAGI. This CDR3 is 12 amino acids long.